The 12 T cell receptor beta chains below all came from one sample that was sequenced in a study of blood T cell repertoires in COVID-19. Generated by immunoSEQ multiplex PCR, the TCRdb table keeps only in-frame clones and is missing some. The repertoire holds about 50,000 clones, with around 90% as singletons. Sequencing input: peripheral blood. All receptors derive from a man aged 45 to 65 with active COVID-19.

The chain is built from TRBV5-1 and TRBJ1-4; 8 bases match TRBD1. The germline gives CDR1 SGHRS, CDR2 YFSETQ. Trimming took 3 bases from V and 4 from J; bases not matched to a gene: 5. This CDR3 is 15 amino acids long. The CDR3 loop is CASSSGTGLNEKLFF. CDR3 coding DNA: TGCGCCAGCAGCTCCGGGACAGGACTTAATGAAAAACTGTTTTTT.

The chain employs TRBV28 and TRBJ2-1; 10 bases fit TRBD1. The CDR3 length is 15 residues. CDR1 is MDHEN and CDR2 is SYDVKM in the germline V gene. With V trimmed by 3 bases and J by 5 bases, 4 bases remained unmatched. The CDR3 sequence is CASSFRDRGNNEQFF. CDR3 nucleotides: TGTGCCAGCAGTTTCCGGGACAGGGGCAACAATGAGCAGTTCTTC.

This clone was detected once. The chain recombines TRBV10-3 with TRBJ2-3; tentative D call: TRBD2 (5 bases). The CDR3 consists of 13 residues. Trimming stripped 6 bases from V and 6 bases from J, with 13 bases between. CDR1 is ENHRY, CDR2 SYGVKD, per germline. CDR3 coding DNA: TGTGCCATCAGGGAGACTATTTTCGATACGCAGTATTTT. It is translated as CAIRETIFDTQYF.

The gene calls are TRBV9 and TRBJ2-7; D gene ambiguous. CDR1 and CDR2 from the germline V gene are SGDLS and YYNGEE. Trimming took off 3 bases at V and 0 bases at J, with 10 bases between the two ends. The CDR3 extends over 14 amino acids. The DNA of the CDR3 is TGTGCCAGCAGCGGGGCCGATAACTCCTACGAGCAGTACTTC. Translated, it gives CASSGADNSYEQYF.

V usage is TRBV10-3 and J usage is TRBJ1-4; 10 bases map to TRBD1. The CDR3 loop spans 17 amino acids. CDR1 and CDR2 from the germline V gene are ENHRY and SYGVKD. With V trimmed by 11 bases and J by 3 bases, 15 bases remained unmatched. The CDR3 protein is CAAGAGGTGVSNEKLFF. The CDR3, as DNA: TGTGCCGCCGGGGCCGGGGGGACAGGGGTATCTAATGAAAAACTGTTTTTT.

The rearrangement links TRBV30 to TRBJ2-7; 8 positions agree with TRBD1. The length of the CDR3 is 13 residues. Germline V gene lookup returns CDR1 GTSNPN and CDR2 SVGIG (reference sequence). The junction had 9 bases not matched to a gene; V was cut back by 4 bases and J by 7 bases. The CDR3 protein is CAWTGTGLREQYF. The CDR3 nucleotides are TGTGCCTGGACCGGGACAGGCCTTAGGGAGCAGTACTTC.

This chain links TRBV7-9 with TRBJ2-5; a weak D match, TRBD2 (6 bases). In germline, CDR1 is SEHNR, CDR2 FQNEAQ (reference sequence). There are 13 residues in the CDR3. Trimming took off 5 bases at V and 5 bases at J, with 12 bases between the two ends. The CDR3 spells CASSRGTLETQYF. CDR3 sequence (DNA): TGTGCCAGCAGCCGAGGGACTTTGGAGACCCAGTACTTC. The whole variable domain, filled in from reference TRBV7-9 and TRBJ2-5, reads DTGVSQNPRHKITKRGQNVTFRCDPISEHNRLYWYRQTLGQGPEFLTYFQNEAQLEKSRLLSDRFSAERPKGSFSTLEIQRTEQGDSAMYLCASSRGTLETQYFGPGTRLLVL.

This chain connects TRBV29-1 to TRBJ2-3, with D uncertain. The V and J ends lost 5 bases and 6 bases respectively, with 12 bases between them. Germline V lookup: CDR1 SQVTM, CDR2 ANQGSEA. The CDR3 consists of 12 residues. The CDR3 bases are TGCAGCGTTATCGACCAGGCGGATACGCAGTATTTT. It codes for CSVIDQADTQYF.

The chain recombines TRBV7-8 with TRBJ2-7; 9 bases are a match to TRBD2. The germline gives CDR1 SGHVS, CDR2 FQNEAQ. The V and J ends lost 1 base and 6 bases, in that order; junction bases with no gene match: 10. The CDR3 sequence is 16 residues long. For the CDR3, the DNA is TGTGCCAGCAGCTTAGGTGGCGGGAGGGACGGGACCGAGCAGTACTTC. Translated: CASSLGGGRDGTEQYF. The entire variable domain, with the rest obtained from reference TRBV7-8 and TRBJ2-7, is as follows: GAGVSQSPRYKVAKRGQDVALRCDPISGHVSLFWYQQALGQGPEFLTYFQNEAQLDKSGLPSDRFFAERPEGSVSTLKIQRTQQEDSAVYLCASSLGGGRDGTEQYFGPGTRLTVT.

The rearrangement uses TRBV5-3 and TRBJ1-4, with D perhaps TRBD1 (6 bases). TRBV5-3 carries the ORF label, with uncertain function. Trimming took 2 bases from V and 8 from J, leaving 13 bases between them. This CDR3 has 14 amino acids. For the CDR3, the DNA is TGTGCCAGAAGCTTTACAGGGCAGGGGGAAAAACTGTTTTTT. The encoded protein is CARSFTGQGEKLFF.

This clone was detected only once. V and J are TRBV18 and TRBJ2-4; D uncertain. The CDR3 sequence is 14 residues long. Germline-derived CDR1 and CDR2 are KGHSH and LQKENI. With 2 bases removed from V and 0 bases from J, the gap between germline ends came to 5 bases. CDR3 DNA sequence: TGTGCCAGCTCACCATCAATAGCCAAAAACATTCAGTACTTC. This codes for CASSPSIAKNIQYF.

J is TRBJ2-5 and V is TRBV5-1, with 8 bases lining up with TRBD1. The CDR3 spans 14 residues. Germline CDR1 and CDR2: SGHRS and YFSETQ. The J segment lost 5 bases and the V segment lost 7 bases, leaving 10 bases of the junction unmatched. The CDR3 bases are TGCGCCAGCTGTTTACAGGGGGTTGGGGAGACCCAGTACTTC. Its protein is CASCLQGVGETQYF.